A single sample gave rise to the 14 T cell receptor beta chains below, sequenced in a study of blood T cell repertoires in COVID-19 (dated by TCRdb to 2020 to 2021). The method behind the library was the immunoSEQ multiplex PCR assay. TCRdb took this table from immuneACCESS and kept in-frame rearrangements with V and J called. Such tables lack part of the clones; where checked against another copy, unresolved V genes explain under half of the gap, and the rest is unexplained. A total of roughly 34,000 clones appear in this sample, around 77% of them only once. The ten most abundant clones make up approximately 16% of the sample. Sequenced: peripheral blood. These receptors were collected from a human donor in a cohort sampled during active COVID-19.

The chain combines TRBV27 with TRBJ1-4; no definite D call. V lost 6 bases and J 3 bases, leaving 14 bases between the germline ends. The CDR3 has 15 amino acids. The germline V gene encodes CDR1 MNHEY and CDR2 SMNVEV (reference sequence). The CDR3 protein is CASSALGDPNEKLFF. In DNA form, the CDR3 reads TGTGCCAGCAGCGCCCTAGGCGACCCTAATGAAAAACTGTTTTTT.

The chain joins TRBV6-5 to TRBJ1-4; tentatively, D is TRBD1 (6 bases). The germline gives CDR1 MNHEY, CDR2 SVGAGI. CDR3 size: 14 residues. With 5 bases removed from V and 6 bases from J, the gap between germline ends came to 13 bases. The CDR3 is CASSHRAGDEKLFF. The CDR3 DNA reads as TGTGCCAGCAGTCACAGGGCGGGGGATGAAAAACTGTTTTTT.

This chain connects TRBV3-1 (or the pseudogene TRBV3-2) to TRBJ2-7, with TRBD1 as a possible D gene (6 bases). The length of the CDR3 is 12 residues. Deletions cut 5 bases from V and 3 bases from J, with 8 bases between. The germline V gene has CDR1 LGHDT and CDR2 YNNKEL (reference sequence). The CDR3 reads CASSTQGYEQYF. Written as DNA, the CDR3 is TGTGCCAGCAGCACACAGGGCTACGAGCAGTACTTC.

This chain connects TRBV4-2 to TRBJ1-1, with TRBD1 identical over 8 bases. The CDR3 spans 14 residues. Trimming cost V 3 bases and J 10 bases; bases outside gene matches: 10. Germline V gene lookup returns CDR1 LGHNA and CDR2 YNFKEQ. DNA for the CDR3: TGTGCCAGCAGCCACGATACAGGGGGGGAAGGAGCTTTCTTT. This translates into CASSHDTGGEGAFF.

The V call is TRBV6-2 or TRBV6-3, the J call TRBJ1-5; 8 nucleotides line up with TRBD1. Trimming took 5 bases from V and 2 from J; bases not matched to a gene: 5. The CDR3 runs 15 residues. From germline, CDR1 is MNHEY and CDR2 SVGEGT. The CDR3 DNA reads TGTGCCAGCAGTGGCAGGGGGCTAGGCAATCAGCCCCAGCATTTT. Its protein product is CASSGRGLGNQPQHF.

V gene TRBV27 combines with J gene TRBJ2-2; 7 bases agree with TRBD1. Per the germline V gene, CDR1 is MNHEY and CDR2 is SMNVEV (reference sequence). The CDR3 has 12 residues. Trimming at V came to 5 bases and at J to 6 bases, leaving 0 bases not matched to a gene. DNA for the CDR3: TGTGCCAGCAGTACAGGGGCCGGGGAGCTGTTTTTT. It specifies CASSTGAGELFF.

In its sample, this clone was seen a few times. The gene calls are TRBV4-3 and TRBJ1-4, with D maybe TRBD1 (5 bases). The germline CDR1 and CDR2 sequences are LGHNA and YSLEER. The CDR3 has 16 residues. V was shortened by 0 bases and J by 7 bases, with 15 bases between the two germline ends. CDR3 residues: CASSQDRRGRLEKLFF. The CDR3 nucleotides read TGCGCCAGCAGCCAAGACAGGCGGGGACGTCTTGAAAAACTGTTTTTT.

In this sample, this clone turned up a few times. In DNA form, the CDR3 reads TGCGCCAGCAGCGGGGACAGGGGTTTCTCCGAGCAGTACTTC. Protein: CASSGDRGFSEQYF. The rearrangement uses TRBV5-1 and TRBJ2-7; TRBD1 matches at 10 bases. This CDR3 contains 14 residues. CDR1 is SGHRS and CDR2 is YFSETQ in the germline V gene. J gave up 6 bases and V 4 bases, and 7 bases lay outside the gene matches.

V and J are TRBV19 and TRBJ1-5, with TRBD1 as a possible D gene (5 bases). Germline V gene sequence: CDR1 LNHDA, CDR2 SQIVND (reference sequence). CDR3 length equals 15 residues. Trimming pared 0 bases from V and 4 bases from J, leaving 10 bases between. The CDR3 region is CASSIDIRGNQPQHF. CDR3 bases: TGTGCCAGTAGTATAGATATCCGGGGGAATCAGCCCCAGCATTTT.

The chain combines TRBV11-2 with TRBJ2-2, with 12 bases lining up with TRBD2. This CDR3 contains 18 residues. CDR1 is SGHAT, CDR2 FQNNGV, per germline. J lost 5 bases, V lost 2 bases, and 9 bases had no gene match. In nucleotides, the CDR3 is TGTGCCAGCAGCTTAAATCTCCCTAGCGGGAGGGTTACCGGGGAGCTGTTTTTT. This gives the protein CASSLNLPSGRVTGELFF.

In its sample, this clone was seen once. This sequence joins TRBV21-1 and TRBJ2-7; the tabulated D call, TRBD2, remains unverified against the DNA. TRBV21-1 is a known pseudogene. There are 16 residues in the CDR3. This chain's CDR3 is CASSLLAGWPTYEQYF. CDR3 in DNA: TGTGCCAGCAGCCTCCTAGCGGGGTGGCCTACCTACGAGCAGTACTTC.

The sample holds a few counts of this clone. The chain couples TRBV7-8 to TRBJ1-4; unclear D gene. V lost 4 bases, J lost 8 bases, and 17 bases lay in between. CDR1 and CDR2 from the germline V gene are SGHVS and FQNEAQ. The CDR3 covers 15 residues. CDR3 loop: CASSSTQSGPEKLFF. CDR3 coding DNA: TGTGCCAGCAGCTCGACCCAAAGTGGGCCAGAAAAACTGTTTTTT.

The chain employs TRBV2 and TRBJ1-6; 9 bases line up with TRBD1. This CDR3 is built from 15 residues. Germline V CDR1 and CDR2: SNHLY, FYNNEI. V shed 5 bases, J shed 8 bases, and the junction held 7 bases outside the gene matches. The CDR3 sequence: CASSSGTGSDSPLHF. The CDR3 coding sequence is TGTGCCAGCAGTTCCGGGACAGGGTCAGATTCACCCCTCCACTTT. The full variable domain, in which reference TRBV2 and TRBJ1-6 provide the parts outside the CDR3, is EPEVTQTPSHQVTQMGQEVILRCVPISNHLYFYWYRQILGQKVEFLVSFYNNEISEKSEIFDDQFSVERPDGSNFTLKIRSTKLEDSAMYFCASSSGTGSDSPLHFGNGTRLTVT.

The rearrangement joins TRBV11-2 to TRBJ1-6; no firm D call. The germline V and J ends were trimmed by 2 bases and 6 bases, with 17 bases remaining between them. Germline CDR1 and CDR2: SGHAT and FQNNGV. This CDR3 spans 17 amino acids. CDR3 in amino acids: CASSLLGGPAFNSPLHF. Here the CDR3 DNA reads TGTGCCAGCAGCTTATTGGGCGGGCCCGCATTTAATTCACCCCTCCACTTT.